What follows are 3 T cell receptor beta chains derived from one specimen sequenced in a study of T-cell memory formation after mild COVID-19. TCRdb itself ran the 5' RACE reads through MiXCR, one entry per CDR3 protein. The table has around 140,000 distinct CDR3 sequences, roughly 19% seen once; the top ten hold about 2%. The material sequenced was PBMCs or a T cell subset sorted from them (not recorded which). The receptor set was obtained from an adult woman who had mild COVID-19 (a few samples of this study predate the infection). Cell type and time point are not known.

About this clonotype itself: The junction does not match germline at one end; this may be a read error. The V and J genes are TRBV20-1 and TRBJ2-1, with D unresolved. Germline V gene sequence: CDR1 DFQATT, CDR2 SNEGSKA (reference sequence). The CDR3 spans 12 residues. The CDR3 region has the DNA TGCAGCGCTAGAGAAGGTTTGAATGAGCAGTTCTTC. Amino acids: CSAREGLNEQFF.

The chain links TRBV27 to TRBJ2-5; no firm D call. CDR1 is MNHEY, CDR2 SMNVEV, per germline (reference sequence). V gave up 6 bases and J gave up 5 bases, with 10 bases separating them. This CDR3 has 12 amino acids. The CDR3 coding sequence is TGTGCCAGCAGCCACCTCGGGGAGACCCAGTACTTC. Translation: CASSHLGETQYF.

The J gene is TRBJ2-7, the V gene TRBV3-1, with no clear D. The germline V gene has CDR1 LGHDT and CDR2 YNNKEL (reference sequence). Trimming removed 1 base at V and 6 bases at J, with 7 bases between. This CDR3 has 12 amino acids. The CDR3 sequence is CASSQANAEQYF. The DNA of the CDR3 is TGTGCCAGCAGCCAAGCCAACGCCGAGCAGTACTTC.